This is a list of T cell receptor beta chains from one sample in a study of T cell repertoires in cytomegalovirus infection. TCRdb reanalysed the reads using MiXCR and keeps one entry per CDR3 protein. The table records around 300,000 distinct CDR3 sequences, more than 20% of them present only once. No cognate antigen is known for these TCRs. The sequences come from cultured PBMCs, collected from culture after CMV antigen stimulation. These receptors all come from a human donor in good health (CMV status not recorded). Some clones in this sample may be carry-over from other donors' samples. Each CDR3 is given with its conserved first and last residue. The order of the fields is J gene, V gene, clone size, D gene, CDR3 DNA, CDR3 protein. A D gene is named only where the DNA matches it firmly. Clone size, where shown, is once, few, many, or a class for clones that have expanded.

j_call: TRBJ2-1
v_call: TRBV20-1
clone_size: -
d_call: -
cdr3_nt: TGCAGTGCTACCCTACTAGAGTCAGCCTACAATGAGCAGTTCTTC
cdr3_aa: CSATLLESAYNEQFF

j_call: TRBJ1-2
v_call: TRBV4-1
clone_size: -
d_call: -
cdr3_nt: TGCGCCAGCAGCCAAGATTTAACAGATGGCTACACCTTC
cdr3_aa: CASSQDLTDGYTF

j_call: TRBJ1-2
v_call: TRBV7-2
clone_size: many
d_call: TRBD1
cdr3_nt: TGTGCCAGCACTCCCGGGACAGGGGGTTGGTATGGCTACACCTTC
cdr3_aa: CASTPGTGGWYGYTF

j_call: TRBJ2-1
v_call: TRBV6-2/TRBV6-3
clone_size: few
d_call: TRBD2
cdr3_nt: TGTGCCAGCAGTAAATTGGGACTAGCGATCAATGAGCAGTTCTTC
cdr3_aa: CASSKLGLAINEQFF

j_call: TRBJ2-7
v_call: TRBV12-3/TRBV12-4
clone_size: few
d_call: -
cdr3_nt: TGTGCCAGCAGTGCCGTGATGGGACTCCCCCCTTACGAGCAGTACTTC
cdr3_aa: CASSAVMGLPPYEQYF

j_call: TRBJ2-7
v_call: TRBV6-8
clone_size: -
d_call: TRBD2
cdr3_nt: TGTGCCAGCAGTCCAGTAGCGGGAGCTACCTACGAGCAGTACTTC
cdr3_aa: CASSPVAGATYEQYF

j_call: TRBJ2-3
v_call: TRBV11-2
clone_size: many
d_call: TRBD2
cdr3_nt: TGTGCCAGCAGACACGGGGGGGGCACAGATACGCAGTATTTT
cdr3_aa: CASRHGGGTDTQYF

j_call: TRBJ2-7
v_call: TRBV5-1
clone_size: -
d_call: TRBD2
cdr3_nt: TGCGCCAGCAGCTTAAGCCTAGCGGGAGCGGAGGAGCAGTACTTC
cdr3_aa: CASSLSLAGAEEQYF

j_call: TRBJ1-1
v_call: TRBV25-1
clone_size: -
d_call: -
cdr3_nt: TGTGCCAGCAGTGTAACGGAGAACACTGAAGCTTTCTTT
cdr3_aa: CASSVTENTEAFF

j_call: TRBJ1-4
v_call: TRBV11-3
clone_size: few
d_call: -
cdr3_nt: TGTGCCAGCAGCCCTCTTGGGACGGCCAATGAAAAACTGTTTTTT
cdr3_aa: CASSPLGTANEKLFF

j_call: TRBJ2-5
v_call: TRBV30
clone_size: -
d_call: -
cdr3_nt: TGTGCCTGGAGTGTACTTCAGGGCCAGTACTTC
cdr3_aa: CAWSVLQGQYF

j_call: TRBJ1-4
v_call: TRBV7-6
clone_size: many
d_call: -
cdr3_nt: TGTGCCAGCAGCTTCTGGAGAGGACAGCTGAATGAAAAACTGTTTTTT
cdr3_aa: CASSFWRGQLNEKLFF

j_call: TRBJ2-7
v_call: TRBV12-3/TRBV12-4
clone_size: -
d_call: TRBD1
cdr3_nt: TGTGCCAGCAGTACCGGGACAGTAACCTACGAGCAGTACTTC
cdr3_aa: CASSTGTVTYEQYF

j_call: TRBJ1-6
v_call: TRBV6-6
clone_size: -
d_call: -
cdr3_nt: TGTGCCAGCAGCACTACAGGAGACAATTCACCCCTCCACTTT
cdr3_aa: CASSTTGDNSPLHF

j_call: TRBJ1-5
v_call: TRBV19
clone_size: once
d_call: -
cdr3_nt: TGTGCCAGTAGTATAGACAGGACAAACAACAATCAGCCCCAGCATTTT
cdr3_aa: CASSIDRTNNNQPQHF

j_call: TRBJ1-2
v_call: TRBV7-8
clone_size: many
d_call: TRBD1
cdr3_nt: TGTGCCAGCAGCACCGGACAGGGGGCACGGCATGGCTACACCTTC
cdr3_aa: CASSTGQGARHGYTF

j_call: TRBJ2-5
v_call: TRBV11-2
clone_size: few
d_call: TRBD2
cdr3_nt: TGTGCCAGCAGCTCGAGGCTACTAGCGGGAGGCCCCGAGACCCAGTACTTC
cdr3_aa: CASSSRLLAGGPETQYF

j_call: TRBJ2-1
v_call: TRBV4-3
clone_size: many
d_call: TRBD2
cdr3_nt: TGCGCCAGCAGCCAAGTTCGGATTAGCGGGAATGAGCAGTTCTTC
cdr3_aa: CASSQVRISGNEQFF

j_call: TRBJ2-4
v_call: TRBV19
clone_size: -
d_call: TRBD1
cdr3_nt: TGTGCCAGTAGTATCGGGACAGGGACCAAAAACATTCAGTACTTC
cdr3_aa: CASSIGTGTKNIQYF

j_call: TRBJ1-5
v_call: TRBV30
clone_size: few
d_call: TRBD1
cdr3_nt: TGTGCCTGGAGCCCCAGACAGGGGAGGCAGCCCCAGCATTTT
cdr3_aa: CAWSPRQGRQPQHF

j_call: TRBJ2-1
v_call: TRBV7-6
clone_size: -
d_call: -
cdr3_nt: TGTGCCAGCAGCTTAGCAGGGGAAATCAATGAGCAGTTCTTC
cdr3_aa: CASSLAGEINEQFF

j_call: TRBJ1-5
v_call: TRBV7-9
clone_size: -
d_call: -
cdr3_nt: TGTGCCAGCAGTAGCGGACTTCAGCCCCAGCATTTT
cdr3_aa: CASSSGLQPQHF

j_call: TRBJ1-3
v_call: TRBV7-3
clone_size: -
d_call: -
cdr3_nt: TGTGCCAGCAGCTTACGGGCATCCCCGGGAAACACCATATATTTT
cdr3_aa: CASSLRASPGNTIYF

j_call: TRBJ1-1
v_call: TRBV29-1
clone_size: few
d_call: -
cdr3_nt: TGCAGTGCACTACCAGGGGATTCCACTGAAGCTTTCTTT
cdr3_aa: CSALPGDSTEAFF

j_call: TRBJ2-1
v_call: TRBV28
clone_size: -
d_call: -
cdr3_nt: TGTGCCAGCAGTCCGCAGGGACCCGGGTTCTTC
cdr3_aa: CASSPQGPGFF

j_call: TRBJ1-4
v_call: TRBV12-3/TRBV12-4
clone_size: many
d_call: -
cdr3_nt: TGTGCCAGCAGTTTCAGGGTGGCTAATGAAAAACTGTTTTTT
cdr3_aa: CASSFRVANEKLFF

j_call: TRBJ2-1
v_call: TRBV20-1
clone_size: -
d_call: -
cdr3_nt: TGCAGTGCTAGCCCACAGTGGAACTCCTACAATGAGCAGTTCTTC
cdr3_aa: CSASPQWNSYNEQFF

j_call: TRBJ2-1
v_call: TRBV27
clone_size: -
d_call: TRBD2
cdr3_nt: TGTGCCAGCAGACCCCTTGCGGGAGTGACGAGCTCCTACAATGAGCAGTTCTTC
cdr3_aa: CASRPLAGVTSSYNEQFF

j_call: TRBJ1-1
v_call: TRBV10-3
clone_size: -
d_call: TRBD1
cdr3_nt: TGTGCCATCAGTGACCCAGGACAGGGCACTGAAGCTTTCTTT
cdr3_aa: CAISDPGQGTEAFF

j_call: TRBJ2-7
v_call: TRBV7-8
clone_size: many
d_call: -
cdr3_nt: TGTGCCAGCAGCTTAGGTCCGGGGCCCCACGAGCAGTACTTC
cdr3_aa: CASSLGPGPHEQYF

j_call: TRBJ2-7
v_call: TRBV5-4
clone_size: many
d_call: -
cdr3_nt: TGTGCCAGCAGCTTGTTCGGCGGGTCGAGCTCCTACGAGCAGTACTTC
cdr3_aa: CASSLFGGSSSYEQYF

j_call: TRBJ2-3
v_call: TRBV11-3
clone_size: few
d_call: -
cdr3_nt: TGTGCCAGCAGCCCAGGGGAATACGGCACAGATACGCAGTATTTT
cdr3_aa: CASSPGEYGTDTQYF

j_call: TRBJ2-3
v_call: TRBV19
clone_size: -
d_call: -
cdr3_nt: TGTGCCAGTAGTAATATAGCGGGGACAGGGACAGATACGCAGTATTTT
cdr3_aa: CASSNIAGTGTDTQYF